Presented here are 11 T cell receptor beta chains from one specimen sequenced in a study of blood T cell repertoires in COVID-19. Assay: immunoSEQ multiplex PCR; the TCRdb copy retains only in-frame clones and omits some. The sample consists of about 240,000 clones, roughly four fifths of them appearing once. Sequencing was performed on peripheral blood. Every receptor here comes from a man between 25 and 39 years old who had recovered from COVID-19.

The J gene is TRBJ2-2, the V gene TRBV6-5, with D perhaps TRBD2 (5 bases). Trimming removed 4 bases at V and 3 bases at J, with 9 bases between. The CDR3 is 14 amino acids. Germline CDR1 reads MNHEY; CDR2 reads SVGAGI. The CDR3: CASSSDGDTGELFF. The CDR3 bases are TGTGCCAGCAGTTCTGACGGGGACACCGGGGAGCTGTTTTTT.

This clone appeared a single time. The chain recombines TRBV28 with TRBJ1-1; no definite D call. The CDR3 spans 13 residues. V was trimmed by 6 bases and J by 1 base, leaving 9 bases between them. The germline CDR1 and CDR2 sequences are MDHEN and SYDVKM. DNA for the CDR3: TGTGCCAGCAGAAGTAGCCCGAACACTGAAGCTTTCTTT. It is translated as CASRSSPNTEAFF.

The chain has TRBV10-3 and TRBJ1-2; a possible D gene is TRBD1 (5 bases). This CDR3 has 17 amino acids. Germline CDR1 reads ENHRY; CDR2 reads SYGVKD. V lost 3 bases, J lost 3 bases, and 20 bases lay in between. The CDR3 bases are TGTGCCATCAGTGAACGCGGGACGAGCATTATCGACTATGGCTACACCTTC. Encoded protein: CAISERGTSIIDYGYTF.

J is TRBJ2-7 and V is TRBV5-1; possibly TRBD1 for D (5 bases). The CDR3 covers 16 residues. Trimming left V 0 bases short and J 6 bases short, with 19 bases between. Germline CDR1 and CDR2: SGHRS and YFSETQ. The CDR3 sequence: CASSLGFGQGSREQYV. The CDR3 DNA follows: TGCGCCAGCAGCTTGGGGTTTGGGCAGGGAAGTCGCGAGCAGTACGTC.

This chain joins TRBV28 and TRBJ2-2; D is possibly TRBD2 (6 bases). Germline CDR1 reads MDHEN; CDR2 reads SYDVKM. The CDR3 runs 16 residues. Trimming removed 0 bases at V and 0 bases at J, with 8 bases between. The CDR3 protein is CASSLWSGANTGELFF. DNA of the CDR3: TGTGCCAGCAGTTTATGGTCGGGGGCGAACACCGGGGAGCTGTTTTTT.

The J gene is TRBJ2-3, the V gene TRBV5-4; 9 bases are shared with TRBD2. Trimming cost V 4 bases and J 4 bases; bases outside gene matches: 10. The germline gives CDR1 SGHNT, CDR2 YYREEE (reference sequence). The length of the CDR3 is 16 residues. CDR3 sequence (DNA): TGTGCCAGCAGCCGAGGTAGCGGGGGTATCCCAGATACGCAGTATTTT. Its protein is CASSRGSGGIPDTQYF.

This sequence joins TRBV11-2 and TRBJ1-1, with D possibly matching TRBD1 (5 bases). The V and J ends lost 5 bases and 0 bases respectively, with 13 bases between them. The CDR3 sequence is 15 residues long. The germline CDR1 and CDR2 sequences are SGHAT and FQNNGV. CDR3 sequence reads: CASSPRGGLNTEAFF. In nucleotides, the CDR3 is TGTGCCAGCAGCCCGCGGGGGGGATTGAACACTGAAGCTTTCTTT.

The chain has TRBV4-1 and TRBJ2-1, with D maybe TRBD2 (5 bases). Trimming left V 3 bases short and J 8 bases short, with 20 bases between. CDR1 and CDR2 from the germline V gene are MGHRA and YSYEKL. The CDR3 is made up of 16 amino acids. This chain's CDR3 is CASSHPGRGPGYEQFF. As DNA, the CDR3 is TGCGCCAGCAGCCATCCCGGGCGTGGCCCGGGGTATGAGCAGTTCTTC.

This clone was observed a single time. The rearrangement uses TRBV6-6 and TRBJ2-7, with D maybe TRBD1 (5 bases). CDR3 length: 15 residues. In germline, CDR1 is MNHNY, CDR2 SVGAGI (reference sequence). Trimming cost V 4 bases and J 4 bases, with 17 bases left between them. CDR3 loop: CASSSTGGVGYEQYV. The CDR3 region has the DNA TGTGCCAGCAGTTCCACAGGTGGCGTGGGGTACGAGCAGTACGTC.

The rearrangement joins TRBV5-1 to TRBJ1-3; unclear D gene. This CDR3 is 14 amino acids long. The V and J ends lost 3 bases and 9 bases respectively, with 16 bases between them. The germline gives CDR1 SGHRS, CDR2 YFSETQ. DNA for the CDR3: TGCGCCAGCAGCTCTCTCGGCGAGGTTGGCACCATATATTTT. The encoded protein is CASSSLGEVGTIYF.

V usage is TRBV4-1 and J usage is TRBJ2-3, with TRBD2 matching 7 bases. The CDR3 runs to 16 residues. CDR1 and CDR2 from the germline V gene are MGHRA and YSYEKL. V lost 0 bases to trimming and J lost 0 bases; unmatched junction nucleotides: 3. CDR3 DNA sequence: TGCGCCAGCAGCCAAGAGGGAGGGAGAAGCACAGATACGCAGTATTTT. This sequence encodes CASSQEGGRSTDTQYF.